What follows is one T cell receptor (beta chain) and its context. The sample originates from a study of blood T cell repertoires in COVID-19. Study-wide background: Spain, Italy and the United States supplied samples that represented acute and convalescent COVID-19. Sample material is recorded as cDNA or gDNA derived from T cells, B-cell-depleted T cells, or PBMCs.

The V gene lost 4 bases and the J gene lost 8 bases, with 22 bases spanning the gap. This CDR3 spans 16 amino acids. Germline-derived CDR1 and CDR2 are SGHRS and YFSETQ. As originally analysed: Using reference gene primer amplification, nucleated cell counts were estimated. The method was immunoSEQ multiplex PCR; TCRdb's version includes in-frame clones alone and lacks a portion of them. The V and J calls and clone size were taken over from that table, and D and trimming were inferred from the DNA. Here the sample spans fewer than 500,000 clones, just over 85% being singletons. This receptor was taken from a woman in her twenties or thirties with active or convalescent COVID-19. V gene TRBV5-1 combines with J gene TRBJ2-1; possible D gene TRBD2, 6 bases. Sequenced: peripheral blood. CDR3 coding DNA: TGCGCCAGCAGCGTTAGAGCGGGCCCCATGGCGGATGAGCAGTTCTTC. Its translation is CASSVRAGPMADEQFF.